These T cell receptor beta chains were read from a single sample in a study of cytotoxic CD8 clonotypes in ibrutinib-treated CLL. Only in-frame clones appear in the TCRdb table, and some are missing; sequencing was by immunoSEQ multiplex PCR. The data contain roughly 170,000 clones, 84% of them singletons. Here the sequenced sample was PBMCs, taken after 24 months of ibrutinib treatment. The receptor set was obtained from a human donor with chronic lymphocytic leukemia. Each CDR3 is given with its conserved first and last residue. D genes are given only for firm matches. Clone size is given for some rows only: seen once, a few or many times, or a class if the clone is expanded.

j_gene,abundance,d_gene,v_gene,CDR3aa,CDR3nt
TRBJ2-3,.,TRBD2,TRBV30,CAWSGTSGRGSDTQYF,TGTGCCTGGAGTGGGACTAGCGGGAGAGGGTCAGATACGCAGTATTTT
TRBJ1-3,.,.,TRBV5-6,CASSTGRGNTIYF,TGTGCCAGCAGCACCGGACGGGGAAACACCATATATTTT
TRBJ2-7,few,.,TRBV11-2,CASSSGGRDQGYEQYF,TGTGCCAGCAGCTCAGGGGGGAGGGATCAGGGTTACGAGCAGTACTTC
TRBJ2-5,few,.,TRBV5-6,CASSSVGEETQYF,TGTGCCAGCAGCTCGGTGGGAGAGGAGACCCAGTACTTC
TRBJ1-2,.,.,TRBV5-1,CASSGQWQAYGYTF,TGCGCCAGCAGCGGGCAGTGGCAGGCCTATGGCTACACCTTC
TRBJ2-5,.,TRBD2,TRBV4-1,CASSQDRAGVGQETQYF,TGCGCCAGCAGCCAAGATCGAGCGGGGGTAGGCCAAGAGACCCAGTACTTC
TRBJ1-5,many,.,TRBV19,CASGFRDFNQPQHF,TGTGCCAGTGGGTTTCGGGACTTCAATCAGCCCCAGCATTTT
TRBJ2-4,.,.,TRBV7-2,CASSLVNTAKNIQYF,TGTGCCAGCAGCTTGGTGAACACCGCCAAAAACATTCAGTACTTC
TRBJ2-1,.,TRBD2,TRBV12-5,CASGHGLAGGNEQFF,TGTGCTAGTGGTCACGGACTAGCGGGAGGGAATGAGCAGTTCTTC
TRBJ2-2,.,.,TRBV5-1,CASSSLWGSRNTGELFF,TGCGCCAGCAGCTCTCTATGGGGTAGTCGGAACACCGGGGAGCTGTTTTTT
TRBJ2-3,.,.,TRBV7-2,CASRDLTDTQYF,TGTGCCAGCAGGGACCTTACAGATACGCAGTATTTT
TRBJ2-5,few,TRBD2,TRBV9,CASSVGGTSGSQETQYF,TGTGCCAGCAGCGTAGGGGGAACTAGCGGGAGTCAAGAGACCCAGTACTTC
TRBJ2-2,once,TRBD2,TRBV5-1,CASSAGTSGGLVNTGELFF,TGCGCCAGCAGCGCTGGGACTAGCGGGGGGCTTGTAAACACCGGGGAGCTGTTTTTT
TRBJ2-1,.,TRBD2,TRBV19,CATSLGVAGYEQFF,TGTGCCACGAGCCTCGGGGTAGCGGGGTATGAGCAGTTCTTC
TRBJ1-1,.,.,TRBV6-6,CASSYDRRGTEAFF,TGTGCCAGCAGTTACGACAGGCGAGGAACTGAAGCTTTCTTT
TRBJ1-1,.,.,TRBV18,CASSPRGSLRSLGTEAFF,TGTGCCAGCTCACCACGGGGGTCCCTCCGATCCTTGGGCACTGAAGCTTTCTTT
TRBJ2-1,.,TRBD2,TRBV9,CASSPSGNTYNEQFF,TGTGCCAGCAGCCCTAGCGGGAATACCTACAATGAGCAGTTCTTC
TRBJ2-3,.,.,TRBV19,CASSPFDSYTDTQYF,TGTGCCAGTAGTCCCTTTGACAGTTACACAGATACGCAGTATTTT
TRBJ1-3,.,.,TRBV9,CASSVAQDRGTVLSGNTIYF,TGTGCCAGCAGCGTAGCCCAAGATAGAGGGACGGTGCTCTCTGGAAACACCATATATTTT
TRBJ1-2,.,TRBD1,TRBV19,CASSRTRDRQPLNYGYTF,TGTGCCAGTAGTCGAACCCGGGACAGGCAGCCTTTGAACTATGGCTACACCTTC
TRBJ2-1,.,TRBD2,TRBV5-1,CASSLEGSGRYNEQFF,TGCGCCAGCAGCTTGGAAGGTAGCGGGAGATACAATGAGCAGTTCTTC
TRBJ2-2,many,.,TRBV4-2,CASSQGPRGAGSNTGELFF,TGTGCCAGCAGCCAAGGGCCCCGAGGGGCCGGTAGCAACACCGGGGAGCTGTTTTTT
TRBJ1-1,few,.,TRBV30,CAWSRSSGTEAFF,TGTGCCTGGAGTAGATCTTCAGGCACTGAAGCTTTCTTT
TRBJ1-2,few,.,TRBV19,CASSIDFRVYGYTF,TGTGCCAGTAGTATAGATTTCAGGGTCTATGGCTACACCTTC
TRBJ2-5,.,TRBD1,TRBV5-1,CASSLEGRGLETQYF,TGCGCCAGCAGCTTGGAGGGCAGGGGGCTAGAGACCCAGTACTTC
TRBJ1-4,.,.,TRBV5-4,CASSLERDDNEKLFF,TGTGCCAGCAGCTTGGAAAGGGACGACAATGAAAAACTGTTTTTT
TRBJ2-7,.,.,TRBV28,CASSELAESSYEQYF,TGTGCCAGCAGTGAATTAGCGGAAAGCTCCTACGAGCAGTACTTC
TRBJ2-7,.,TRBD1,TRBV19,CASSRKQGSSYEQYF,TGTGCCAGTAGCCGAAAACAGGGGAGCTCCTACGAGCAGTACTTC
TRBJ2-1,.,TRBD2,TRBV7-7,CASSSRVSSGRNEQFF,TGTGCTAGCAGCTCTAGAGTGTCTAGCGGGCGCAATGAGCAGTTCTTC
TRBJ2-1,.,.,TRBV27,CASSFLGISNEQFF,TGTGCCAGCAGTTTCCTCGGGATCAGTAATGAGCAGTTCTTC
TRBJ1-1,.,.,TRBV19,CASSIGKEAFF,TGTGCCAGTAGTATAGGTAAAGAAGCTTTCTTT
TRBJ2-7,.,.,TRBV28,CASSRTAVSYEQYF,TGTGCCAGCAGCAGGACAGCTGTCTCCTACGAGCAGTACTTC
TRBJ2-2,.,.,TRBV30,CAWSVIDSLGELFF,TGTGCCTGGAGTGTAATAGACTCTCTGGGGGAGCTGTTTTTT
TRBJ1-3,.,.,TRBV7-2,CASSYYGYAGNTIYF,TGTGCCAGCAGCTACTACGGATACGCTGGAAACACCATATATTTT
TRBJ2-7,.,.,TRBV28,CASTFGGDPYEQYF,TGTGCCAGCACCTTCGGGGGAGACCCCTACGAGCAGTACTTC
TRBJ1-5,few,.,TRBV6-1,CASDWRGNQPQHF,TGTGCCAGCGACTGGCGGGGCAATCAGCCCCAGCATTTT
TRBJ2-1,.,.,TRBV5-5,CASSQTPRAYNEQFF,TGTGCCAGCAGTCAGACGCCGAGGGCCTACAATGAGCAGTTCTTC
TRBJ1-1,.,.,TRBV9,CASSVEGTEAFF,TGTGCCAGCAGCGTAGAGGGAACTGAAGCTTTCTTT
TRBJ1-1,.,.,TRBV27,CASSLGGLNTEAFF,TGTGCCAGCAGTTTGGGGGGGCTGAACACTGAAGCTTTCTTT
TRBJ2-7,.,.,TRBV7-2,CASSLGLGWGAYEQYF,TGTGCCAGCAGCTTAGGATTAGGGTGGGGCGCGTACGAGCAGTACTTC
TRBJ1-2,.,.,TRBV28,CASSFGSYGYTF,TGTGCCAGCAGTTTCGGCAGTTATGGCTACACCTTC
TRBJ1-5,.,.,TRBV27,CASSARDYGKPQHF,TGTGCCAGCAGTGCCCGGGACTACGGTAAGCCCCAGCATTTT
TRBJ1-1,.,TRBD1,TRBV7-3,CASSSTGVGTEAFF,TGTGCCAGCAGCTCTACAGGGGTGGGGACTGAAGCTTTCTTT
TRBJ2-1,.,TRBD2,TRBV5-1,CASSSGSSGSPRSQFF,TGCGCCAGCAGCTCGGGGTCTAGCGGGAGCCCGAGATCGCAGTTCTTC
TRBJ1-3,.,TRBD1,TRBV5-1,CASSLGQGTTGNTIYF,TGCGCCAGCAGCTTGGGACAGGGAACCACTGGAAACACCATATATTTT
TRBJ1-5,.,TRBD1,TRBV19,CATHPGQVYSNQPQHF,TGTGCCACCCATCCGGGACAGGTCTATAGCAATCAGCCCCAGCATTTT
TRBJ2-7,.,TRBD2,TRBV7-6,CASTSGFSGSSYEQYF,TGTGCCAGCACCTCCGGGTTTAGCGGGAGCTCCTACGAGCAGTACTTC
TRBJ1-2,.,TRBD1,TRBV19,CASSLIPGQGPLGYTF,TGTGCCAGTAGTCTGATCCCGGGACAGGGGCCTCTTGGCTACACCTTC
TRBJ2-6,.,.,TRBV5-1,CASSPTGRGVYSGANVLTF,TGCGCCAGCAGTCCTACCGGGAGAGGGGTATACTCTGGGGCCAACGTCCTGACTTTC
TRBJ1-3,.,.,TRBV5-1,CASSLEGLQQPNTIYF,TGCGCCAGCAGCTTGGAGGGTCTCCAACAACCTAACACCATATATTTT
TRBJ1-3,.,.,TRBV7-2,CASSLSRGRGNTIYF,TGTGCCAGCAGCTTAAGCAGGGGACGTGGAAACACCATATATTTT
TRBJ1-1,.,.,TRBV15,CATSRWQNTEAFF,TGTGCCACCAGCAGGTGGCAGAACACTGAAGCTTTCTTT
TRBJ2-2,.,TRBD1,TRBV11-2,CASSLWTGSNTGELFF,TGTGCCAGCAGCCTCTGGACAGGGTCGAACACCGGGGAGCTGTTTTTT
TRBJ2-1,.,TRBD2,TRBV9,CASKRAGSYNEQFF,TGTGCCAGCAAGAGAGCGGGAAGCTACAATGAGCAGTTCTTC
TRBJ2-1,.,.,TRBV30,CAWSGAVEQFF,TGTGCCTGGAGCGGGGCGGTTGAGCAGTTCTTC
TRBJ1-2,.,.,TRBV5-5,CASSATTGTIGGYTF,TGTGCCAGCAGCGCAACCACCGGGACAATCGGTGGCTACACCTTC
TRBJ1-6,.,TRBD1,TRBV6-5,CASSYFGQGSSPLHF,TGTGCCAGCAGTTACTTCGGACAGGGTAGTTCACCCCTCCACTTT